The 15 T cell receptor beta chains listed next were all sequenced from one sample in a study of cytomegalovirus exposure and HLA in healthy donors. Amplification used 60 Vbeta primers and 13 Jbeta primers. Assay used: immunoSEQ multiplex PCR; TCRdb lists only in-frame clones, some missing. This repertoire includes more than 100,000 clones. Sequenced sample: PBMCs. Every receptor here comes from a woman aged 40 to 50 in good health and CMV-seronegative.

The V and J genes are TRBV6-5 and TRBJ1-5; TRBD1 matches 10 bases. The germline V gene encodes CDR1 MNHEY and CDR2 SVGAGI. The CDR3 covers 15 residues. Losses at the gene ends were 4 bases for V and 7 bases for J; bases not matched to a gene: 7. DNA for the CDR3: TGTGCCAGCAGTTCCGGGACAGGGGTGAGGCAGCCCCAGCATTTT. Translating gives CASSSGTGVRQPQHF.

This sequence joins TRBV5-4 and TRBJ1-2; 10 bases are a match to TRBD1. V lost 5 bases and J lost 6; bases outside the gene matches: 10. This CDR3 has 15 amino acids. The germline gives CDR1 SGHNT, CDR2 YYREEE (reference sequence). In DNA form, the CDR3 reads TGTGCCAGCAGTTCACTCCGGGACAGGGGAGATGGCTACACCTTC. As protein: CASSSLRDRGDGYTF.

The rearrangement uses TRBV6-1 and TRBJ1-2; 8 bases agree with TRBD1. Germline assignment: CDR1 MNHNS and CDR2 SASEGT. The CDR3 consists of 14 residues. With V trimmed by 9 bases and J by 6 bases, 12 bases remained unmatched. The CDR3 DNA is TGTGCCAGAGGGGGAACGGACAGGGTTAATGGCTACACCTTC. Translating it yields CARGGTDRVNGYTF.

J is TRBJ1-2 and V is TRBV18, with D possibly being TRBD1 (5 bases). Trimming removed 4 bases from V and 4 bases from J, with 7 bases in between. This CDR3 is built from 12 residues. Germline-derived CDR1 and CDR2 are KGHSH and LQKENI. The CDR3 sequence: CASSQGPYGYTF. In nucleotides, the CDR3 is TGTGCCAGCTCACAGGGGCCCTATGGCTACACCTTC.

The rearrangement links TRBV30 to TRBJ2-1, with 9 bases identical to TRBD2. CDR1 GTSNPN and CDR2 SVGIG come from the germline V gene (reference sequence). The CDR3 covers 14 residues. V was clipped by 8 bases and J by 10 bases; unmatched bases: 15. The CDR3 reads CAALRGGAFGEQFF. CDR3 sequence (DNA): TGTGCCGCCTTACGCGGGGGGGCCTTTGGGGAGCAGTTCTTC.

This chain uses TRBV19 with TRBJ1-3; 9 bases map to TRBD1. The CDR3 runs 16 residues. The germline gives CDR1 LNHDA, CDR2 SQIVND (reference sequence). J gave up 3 bases and V 5 bases, and 8 bases lay outside the gene matches. In DNA form, the CDR3 reads TGTGCCAGTAGTCCCCTACAGGGGGCAGGTGGAAACACCATATATTTT. It yields the protein CASSPLQGAGGNTIYF.

The chain combines TRBV10-2 with TRBJ2-1; D is ambiguous. The V gene's germline CDR1 is WSHSY and CDR2 SAAADI. Deletions cut 6 bases from V and 5 bases from J, with 11 bases between. The CDR3 runs 13 residues. CDR3 sequence (DNA): TGCGCCAGCAGGTCGACTTCTAACAATGAGCAGTTCTTC. Translated, it gives CASRSTSNNEQFF.

Turning to this clone: This sample also contains other DNA sequences that code for the same CDR3. The chain is built from TRBV5-1 and TRBJ1-1; unclear D gene. Germline CDR1 reads SGHRS; CDR2 reads YFSETQ. This CDR3 is 14 amino acids long. V lost 2 bases to trimming and J lost 1 base, with 9 bases between them. CDR3 in amino acids: CASSLTAGNTEAFF. The CDR3 bases are TGCGCCAGCAGCTTAACGGCAGGGAACACTGAAGCTTTCTTT.

The chain joins TRBV19 to TRBJ1-2; possibly TRBD1 for D (5 bases). Germline V gene data show CDR1 as LNHDA and CDR2 as SQIVND (reference sequence). This CDR3 spans 13 amino acids. V was trimmed by 5 bases and J by 4 bases, leaving 11 bases between them. The CDR3 spells CASSAGRSYGYTF. CDR3 bases: TGTGCCAGTAGTGCGGGACGGTCCTATGGCTACACCTTC.

Notes on this clone: Within the sample, other DNA sequences also encode this same CDR3. The rearrangement links TRBV7-2 to TRBJ1-4; a weak D match, TRBD1 (5 bases). CDR1 is SGHTA, CDR2 FQGNSA, per germline. Trimming cost V 6 bases and J 3 bases, with 14 bases left between them. This CDR3 contains 15 residues. DNA for the CDR3: TGTGCCAGCAGTTTTCAGGGTGGCGCTAATGAAAAACTGTTTTTT. Its protein is CASSFQGGANEKLFF.

This rearrangement joins TRBV11-3 to TRBJ2-5; tentative D call: TRBD2 (6 bases). V was pared by 6 bases and J by 0 bases, with 11 bases between. Germline V gene data show CDR1 as SGHNT and CDR2 as YENEEA. The CDR3 covers 14 residues. CDR3 sequence reads: CASRGGLHQETQYF. The CDR3 DNA is TGTGCCAGCAGGGGGGGATTGCACCAAGAGACCCAGTACTTC. The whole variable domain, filled in from reference TRBV11-3 and TRBJ2-5, reads EAGVVQSPRYKIIEKKQPVAFWCNPISGHNTLYWYLQNLGQGPELLIRYENEEAVDDSQLPKDRFSAERLKGVDSTLKIQPAELGDSAVYLCASRGGLHQETQYFGPGTRLLVL.

The V gene is TRBV19, the J gene TRBJ2-2; D gene ambiguous. This CDR3 has 15 residues. From germline, CDR1 is LNHDA and CDR2 SQIVND (reference sequence). V lost 10 bases to trimming and J lost 0 bases, with 15 bases between them. The CDR3 spells CATTASSANTGELFF. The CDR3 DNA follows: TGTGCCACGACGGCTAGTTCGGCGAACACCGGGGAGCTGTTTTTT.

The chain combines TRBV2 with TRBJ1-2, with 9 bases fitting TRBD1. There are 12 residues in the CDR3. The germline V gene has CDR1 SNHLY and CDR2 FYNNEI. Unmatched junction bases numbered 4, after V lost 6 bases and J lost 8 bases. The CDR3 protein is CASRGDRDGYTF. The CDR3 DNA is TGTGCCAGCAGGGGGGACAGGGACGGCTACACCTTC.

The J gene is TRBJ1-2, the V gene TRBV14, with 7 bases identical to TRBD1. After removal of 2 bases from V and 7 bases from J, the junction contained 16 bases not matched to a gene. Looked up from germline, CDR1 is SGHDN and CDR2 is FVKESK. The CDR3 contains 17 residues. Here the CDR3 reads CASSQNEGRGIRSGYTF. In nucleotides, the CDR3 is TGTGCCAGCAGCCAAAACGAGGGCAGGGGGATAAGAAGTGGCTACACCTTC.

Concerning this clone itself: This sample also contains other DNA sequences that code for the same CDR3. This chain links TRBV29-1 with TRBJ2-3; 10 nucleotides line up with TRBD2. The germline gives CDR1 SQVTM, CDR2 ANQGSEA. V was clipped by 6 bases and J by 3 bases; unmatched bases: 3. There are 13 residues in the CDR3. CDR3 amino acids: CSVAGGSTDTQYF. CDR3 DNA sequence: TGCAGCGTAGCGGGGGGGAGTACAGATACGCAGTATTTT.